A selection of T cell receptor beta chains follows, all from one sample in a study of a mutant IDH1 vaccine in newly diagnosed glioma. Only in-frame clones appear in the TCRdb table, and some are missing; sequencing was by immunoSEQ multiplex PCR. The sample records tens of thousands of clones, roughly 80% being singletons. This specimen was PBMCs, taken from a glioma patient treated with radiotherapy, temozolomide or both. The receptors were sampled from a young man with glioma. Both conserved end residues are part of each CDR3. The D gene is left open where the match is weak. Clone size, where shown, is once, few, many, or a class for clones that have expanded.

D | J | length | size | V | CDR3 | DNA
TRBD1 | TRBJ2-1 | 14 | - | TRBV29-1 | CSVPRGSSYNEQFF | TGCAGCGTTCCCAGGGGGAGCTCCTACAATGAGCAGTTCTTC
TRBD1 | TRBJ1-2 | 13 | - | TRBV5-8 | CASSPDRFYGYTF | TGTGCCAGCAGCCCGGACAGGTTCTATGGCTACACCTTC
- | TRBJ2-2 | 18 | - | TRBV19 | CASSIWADPRFTAGELFF | TGTGCCAGTAGTATTTGGGCGGATCCCAGGTTTACGGCCGGGGAGCTGTTTTTT
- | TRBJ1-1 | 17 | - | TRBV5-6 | CASSLGTGWDLNTEAFF | TGTGCCAGCAGCTTGGGTACAGGGTGGGATCTCAACACTGAAGCTTTCTTT
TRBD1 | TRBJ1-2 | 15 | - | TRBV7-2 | CASTPGTGVRYGYTF | TGTGCCAGCACACCCGGGACAGGGGTGCGCTATGGCTACACCTTC
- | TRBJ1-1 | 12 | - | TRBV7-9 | CASSFVRSEAFF | TGTGCCAGCAGTTTTGTGAGGTCGGAAGCTTTCTTT
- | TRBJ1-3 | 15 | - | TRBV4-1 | CASSDWPGSGNTIYF | TGCGCCAGCAGCGATTGGCCGGGCTCTGGAAACACCATATATTTT
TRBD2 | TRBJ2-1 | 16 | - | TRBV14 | CASSQGLAGPRDEQFF | TGTGCCAGCAGCCAGGGACTAGCGGGCCCTAGGGATGAGCAGTTCTTC
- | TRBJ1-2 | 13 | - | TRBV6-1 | CASSDWGAGGYTF | TGTGCCAGCAGTGACTGGGGGGCGGGGGGCTACACCTTC
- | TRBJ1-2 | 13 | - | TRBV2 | CATRGNRPNGYTF | TGTGCCACCCGAGGGAACAGGCCCAATGGCTACACCTTC
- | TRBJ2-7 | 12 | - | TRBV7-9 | CASSYTSYEQYF | TGTGCCAGCAGCTACACCTCCTACGAGCAGTACTTC
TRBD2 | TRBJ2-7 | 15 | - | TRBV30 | CARGGLSGAPYEQYF | TGTGCCCGGGGGGGACTTAGCGGGGCCCCCTACGAGCAGTACTTC
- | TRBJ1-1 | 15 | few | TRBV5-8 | CASSSGHLMNTEAFF | TGTGCCAGCAGCTCGGGCCACCTCATGAACACTGAAGCTTTCTTT
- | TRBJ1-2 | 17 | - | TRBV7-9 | CASSLALVVTGSNGYTF | TGTGCCAGCAGCTTAGCACTAGTCGTAACAGGATCCAATGGCTACACCTTC
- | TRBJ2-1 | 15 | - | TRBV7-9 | CASSPRSTLGDEQFF | TGTGCCAGCAGCCCCCGTTCTACGCTGGGGGATGAGCAGTTCTTC
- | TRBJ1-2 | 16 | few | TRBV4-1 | CASSQDQGPGIYGYTF | TGCGCCAGCAGCCAAGATCAAGGTCCGGGGATCTATGGCTACACCTTC
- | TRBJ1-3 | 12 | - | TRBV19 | CASNSGRNTIYF | TGTGCCAGTAACTCAGGGCGAAACACCATATATTTT
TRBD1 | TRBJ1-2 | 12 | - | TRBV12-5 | CASGPSTGGCTF | TGTGCTAGTGGTCCCTCGACAGGGGGTTGTACCTTC
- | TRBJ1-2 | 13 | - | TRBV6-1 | CASTRGGLYGYTF | TGTGCCAGCACTAGGGGGGGACTATATGGCTACACCTTC
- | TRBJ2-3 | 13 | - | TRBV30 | CARSRLVTDTQYF | TGTGCCCGATCCCGGCTAGTCACAGATACGCAGTATTTT
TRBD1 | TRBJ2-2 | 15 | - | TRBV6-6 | CASSYGTVHTGELFF | TGTGCCAGCAGTTACGGGACAGTCCACACCGGGGAGCTGTTTTTT
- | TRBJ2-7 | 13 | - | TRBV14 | CASSQDLPDEQYF | TGTGCCAGCAGCCAAGATCTCCCGGACGAGCAGTACTTC
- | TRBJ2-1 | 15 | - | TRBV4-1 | CASSQVGGVYNEQFF | TGCGCCAGCAGCCAAGTAGGCGGGGTGTACAATGAGCAGTTCTTC
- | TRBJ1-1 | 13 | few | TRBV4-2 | CASSQQSNTEAFF | TGTGCCAGCAGCCAACAGTCGAACACTGAAGCTTTCTTT
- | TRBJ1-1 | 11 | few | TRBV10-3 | CAISESTEAFF | TGTGCCATCAGTGAAAGCACTGAAGCTTTCTTT
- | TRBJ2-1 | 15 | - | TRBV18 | CASSPLLGSYNEQFF | TGTGCCAGCTCACCACTCCTGGGGTCCTACAATGAGCAGTTCTTC
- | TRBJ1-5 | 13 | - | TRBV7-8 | CASSPFGPQPQHF | TGTGCCAGCAGCCCCTTTGGGCCTCAGCCCCAGCATTTT
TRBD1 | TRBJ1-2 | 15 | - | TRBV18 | CASSPPGQKNYGYTF | TGTGCCAGCTCACCCCCGGGACAGAAGAACTATGGCTACACCTTC
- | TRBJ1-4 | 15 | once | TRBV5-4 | CASSPRGGTNEKLFF | TGTGCCAGCAGCCCGCGCGGGGGTACTAATGAAAAACTGTTTTTT
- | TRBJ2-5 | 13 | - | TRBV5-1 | CASSRGRKETQYF | TGCGCCAGCAGCCGTGGCAGAAAAGAGACCCAGTACTTC
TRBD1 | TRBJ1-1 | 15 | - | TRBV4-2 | CASSPQGGVNTEAFF | TGTGCCAGCAGCCCACAGGGGGGGGTGAACACTGAAGCTTTCTTT
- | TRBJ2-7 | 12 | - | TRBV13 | CASSRSSEEQYF | TGTGCCAGCAGCCGATCCTCGGAGGAGCAGTACTTC
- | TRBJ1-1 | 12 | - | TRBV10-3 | CAISPRNTEAFF | TGTGCCATCAGTCCCAGGAACACTGAAGCTTTCTTT
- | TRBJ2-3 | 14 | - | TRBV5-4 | CASSFGSSTDTQYF | TGTGCCAGCAGCTTTGGGTCTAGCACAGATACGCAGTATTTT
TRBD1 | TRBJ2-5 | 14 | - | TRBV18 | CASSPIQGPGTQYF | TGTGCCAGCTCACCCATACAGGGGCCGGGGACCCAGTACTTC
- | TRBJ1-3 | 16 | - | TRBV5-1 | CASSFGQLSSGNTIYF | TGCGCCAGCAGCTTTGGACAGTTAAGCTCTGGAAACACCATATATTTT
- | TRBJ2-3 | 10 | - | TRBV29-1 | CSGGDNTQYF | TGCAGCGGCGGGGATAATACGCAGTATTTT
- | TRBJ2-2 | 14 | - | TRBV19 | CASRSGILAGELFF | TGTGCCAGTCGGTCAGGGATTCTGGCCGGGGAGCTGTTTTTT
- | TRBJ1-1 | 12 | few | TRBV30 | CAWRDIRSQAFF | TGTGCCTGGAGGGACATAAGGAGTCAAGCTTTCTTT
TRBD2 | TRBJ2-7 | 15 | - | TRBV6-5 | CASSPGTSGSYEQYF | TGTGCCAGCAGTCCCGGGACTAGCGGGAGTTACGAGCAGTACTTC
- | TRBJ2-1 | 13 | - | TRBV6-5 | CASSYSNGDEQFF | TGTGCCAGCAGTTACTCGAACGGGGATGAGCAGTTCTTC
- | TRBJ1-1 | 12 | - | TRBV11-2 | CASSSDSPEAFF | TGTGCCAGCAGTTCGGACAGCCCTGAAGCTTTCTTT
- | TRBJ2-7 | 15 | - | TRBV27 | CASSLSSIGAYEQYF | TGTGCCAGCAGTTTATCCAGCATTGGAGCCTACGAGCAGTACTTC
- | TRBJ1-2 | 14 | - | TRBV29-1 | CSIYTGPGIYGYTF | TGCAGCATATACACAGGGCCGGGGATCTATGGCTACACCTTC
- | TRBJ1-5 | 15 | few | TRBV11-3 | CASSPRPGVSQPQHF | TGTGCCAGCAGCCCTAGGCCGGGGGTGTCCCAGCCCCAGCATTTT
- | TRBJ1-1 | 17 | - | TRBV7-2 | CASSARMGARGKTEAFF | TGTGCCAGCAGCGCCAGGATGGGAGCCAGGGGAAAAACTGAAGCTTTCTTT
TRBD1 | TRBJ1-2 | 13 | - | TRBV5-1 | CASSLQGAYGYTF | TGCGCCAGCAGTCTGCAGGGGGCATATGGCTACACCTTC
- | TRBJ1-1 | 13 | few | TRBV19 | CASTDSLNTEAFF | TGTGCCAGTACCGACAGCTTGAACACTGAAGCTTTCTTT
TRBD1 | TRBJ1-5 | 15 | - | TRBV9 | CASSVADREDQPQHF | TGTGCCAGCAGCGTAGCTGACAGGGAGGATCAGCCCCAGCATTTT
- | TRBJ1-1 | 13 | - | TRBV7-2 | CASRSDWNTEAFF | TGTGCCAGCAGATCTGACTGGAACACTGAAGCTTTCTTT
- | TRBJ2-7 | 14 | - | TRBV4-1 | CASSQDRASYEQYF | TGCGCCAGCAGCCAAGACAGGGCTTCCTACGAGCAGTACTTC
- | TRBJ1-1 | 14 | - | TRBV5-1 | CASSFGSYGTEAFF | TGCGCCAGCAGCTTTGGGTCTTACGGCACTGAAGCTTTCTTT
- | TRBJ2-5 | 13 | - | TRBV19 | CASSMGWGGTQYF | TGTGCCAGTAGTATGGGTTGGGGCGGGACCCAGTACTTC
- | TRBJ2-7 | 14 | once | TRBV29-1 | CSVEAKGSTYEQYF | TGCAGCGTTGAAGCGAAGGGGAGCACCTACGAGCAGTACTTC
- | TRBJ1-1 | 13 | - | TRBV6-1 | CASKVVGNTEAFF | TGTGCCAGCAAAGTTGTGGGAAACACTGAAGCTTTCTTT
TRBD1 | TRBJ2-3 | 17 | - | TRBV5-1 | CASSLDGRGWNTDTQYF | TGCGCCAGCAGCTTGGACGGCAGGGGGTGGAACACAGATACGCAGTATTTT
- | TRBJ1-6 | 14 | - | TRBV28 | CASSSYRVSTPLHF | TGTGCCAGCAGTTCCTACAGGGTATCGACACCCCTCCACTTT
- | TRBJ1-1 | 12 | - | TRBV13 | CASSPGNTEAFF | TGTGCCAGCAGCCCCGGTAACACTGAAGCTTTCTTT